This TCR beta chain was found in a study of identical twins. Whole-study findings and limits: Analyses based on zero insertions could be partly confounded by invariant MAIT and iNKT cells.

Germline CDR1 is MRHNA and CDR2 is SNTAGT. J lost 0 bases, V lost 8 bases, and 6 bases had no gene match. The CDR3 totals 17 residues. TCRdb re-analysed the 5' RACE reads in MiXCR, keeping a single row per CDR3 protein. The sample lists roughly 750,000 distinct CDR3 sequences, 21% occurring once. This clonotype was detected ten times or more. Its antigen is unidentified. In addition, the sample was reused for a study of T cells expressing NK-cell markers. That paper notes: Sequenced donors, eight in total, included seven who were HCMV-seropositive and one who was seronegative.

The sequence derives from a young woman in good health. The material sequenced was PBMCs. The chain carries TRBV6-4 and TRBJ2-1, with 14 bases that match TRBD2. CDR3 loop: CASSPGTSGSSYNEQFF. The DNA for the CDR3 is TGTGCCAGCTCCCCCGGGACTAGCGGGAGCTCCTACAATGAGCAGTTCTTC.